This section outlines one T cell receptor (beta chain) sequence together with its context. The data derive from a study of cytomegalovirus exposure and HLA in healthy donors. Primers: 60 Vbeta forward and 13 Jbeta reverse. Clones were read by immunoSEQ multiplex PCR, and TCRdb kept only the in-frame ones, dropping some. The repertoire holds some 120,000 clones, with roughly 83% as singletons. The germline V gene encodes CDR1 SGHKS and CDR2 YYEKEE (reference sequence). With 2 bases removed from V and 0 bases from J, the gap between germline ends came to 7 bases. The CDR3 is 14 residues long. The clonotype originates from a man aged 30 to 45 in good health and CMV-seropositive. The V call is TRBV5-5, the J call TRBJ2-3; D remains ambiguous. Sequencing input: PBMCs. The CDR3 sequence is CASSLAASTDTQYF. The CDR3 DNA reads TGTGCCAGCAGCTTAGCAGCGAGCACAGATACGCAGTATTTT.